This is a list of T cell receptor beta chains from one sample in a study of blood T cell repertoires in COVID-19. The table came from immunoSEQ multiplex PCR; TCRdb's copy has only in-frame clones and leaves some out. Of approximately 490,000 clones listed, around 90% are singletons. Material: PBMCs or T cells enriched from blood (not recorded which). Receptors originate from a woman under 30 who had recovered from COVID-19. Both conserved end residues are part of each CDR3. A D gene is named only where the DNA matches it firmly.

D gene	V gene	J gene	CDR3 DNA	CDR3 protein
TRBD2	TRBV30	TRBJ2-5	TGTGCCTGGAGTAGCGGGGGGAGTCAAGAGACCCAGTACTTC	CAWSSGGSQETQYF
NA	TRBV11-3	TRBJ2-1	TGTGCCAGCAGCTTAGACGCGAGCACTGAGCAGTTCTTC	CASSLDASTEQFF
NA	TRBV5-4	TRBJ2-1	TGTGCCAGCAGCTCCCACGGGTCAGGGACAATCAAAGAGCAGTTCTTC	CASSSHGSGTIKEQFF
NA	TRBV2	TRBJ1-2	TGTGCCAGCAGTCGGGACTACGAAAACTATGGCTACACCTTC	CASSRDYENYGYTF
NA	TRBV5-5	TRBJ1-1	TGTGCCAGCAGCTCCCACCAGGGAGGGGAAGCTTTCTTT	CASSSHQGGEAFF
TRBD1	TRBV19	TRBJ1-1	TGTGCCAGCAATCCTGGGACAGGGCGTCAACAAACCCTTGGGACTGAAGCTTTCTTT	CASNPGTGRQQTLGTEAFF
NA	TRBV19	TRBJ1-5	TGTGCCACCGGGGGTATAAGGGACTTGGGTCAGCCCCAGCATTTT	CATGGIRDLGQPQHF
NA	TRBV14	TRBJ2-2	TGTGCCAGCTCCCCTTTAGACGGAGACACCGGGGAGCTGTTTTTT	CASSPLDGDTGELFF
NA	TRBV5-8	TRBJ1-6	TGTGCCAGCAGCTTCGCCCGGGACTTTAGTTCACCCCTCCACTTT	CASSFARDFSSPLHF
NA	TRBV7-9	TRBJ2-3	TGTGCCAGCAGCTTAGCCTCTTTTGATACGCAGTATTTT	CASSLASFDTQYF
NA	TRBV7-9	TRBJ1-2	TGTGCCAGCAGCTACACTAACTATGGCTACACCTTC	CASSYTNYGYTF
NA	TRBV21-1	TRBJ2-1	TGTGCCAGCAAAGGCCAGCGTCACAATGAGCAGTTCTTC	CASKGQRHNEQFF
TRBD1	TRBV5-5	TRBJ1-2	TGTGCCAGCAGCTTGGGGGACAGGGGGCTCTATGGCTACACCTTC	CASSLGDRGLYGYTF
TRBD1	TRBV5-4	TRBJ1-3	TGTGCCAGCCCAGCCACCCACAGGGGAACAGGAAACACCATATATTTT	CASPATHRGTGNTIYF
NA	TRBV4-1	TRBJ2-2	TGCGCCAGCAGCCAAGATGGGCAGGAGAACACCGGGGAGCTGTTTTTT	CASSQDGQENTGELFF
NA	TRBV19	TRBJ1-2	TGTGCCAGTAGTAAAGGGGGTCAAGCTAACTATGGCTACACCTTC	CASSKGGQANYGYTF
TRBD2	TRBV2	TRBJ2-1	TGTGCCAGCAGGCGGCTAGCGGCCACGGGGAATGAGCAGTTCTTC	CASRRLAATGNEQFF
TRBD1	TRBV18	TRBJ2-2	TGTGCCAGCTCTCTTAGGACAGGGGAAGCGACCGGGGAGCTGTTTTTT	CASSLRTGEATGELFF
TRBD2	TRBV5-8	TRBJ2-7	TGTGCCAGCAGCCCAGGAGATAGCGGGGGGGCCATATCGCAGTACTTC	CASSPGDSGGAISQYF
TRBD1	TRBV18	TRBJ1-1	TGTGCCAGCTCTCCTCTGACAGGGGACACTGAAGCTTTCTTT	CASSPLTGDTEAFF
TRBD1	TRBV7-7	TRBJ1-3	TGTGCTAGCAGCTTAGGGACAGACTCTGGAAACACCATATATTTT	CASSLGTDSGNTIYF
NA	TRBV28	TRBJ2-2	TGTGCCAGCCGCCGTGGGGGGGCCTCCGGGGAGCTGTTTTTT	CASRRGGASGELFF
TRBD1	TRBV19	TRBJ2-7	TGTGCCAGTAGGATGGGGACAGGGTATGGCGAGCAGTACTTC	CASRMGTGYGEQYF